This entry lists 9 T cell receptor beta chains sequenced from one sample in a study of CD8 T cells in ankylosing spondylitis. TCRdb ran MiXCR on the 5' RACE reads and lists one entry per CDR3 protein. Counted here are 150,000 to 200,000 distinct CDR3 sequences, about an eighth occurring once; the ten biggest clones make up approximately 10%. What was sequenced was blood, either unsorted or a sorted T cell fraction (not recorded which). The receptors stem from a female donor with ankylosing spondylitis or in good health (not recorded which).

This clonotype was counted ten times or more. This sequence joins TRBV5-1 and TRBJ1-5; D is unresolved. The CDR3 contains 16 residues. The V end lost 5 bases, the J end lost 1 base, and 16 bases lay between the germline ends. CDR1 is SGHRS and CDR2 is YFSETQ in the germline V gene. DNA for the CDR3: TGCGCCAGCAGGGATCACTTAGTTGCGAGCAATCAGCCCCAGCATTTT. Residues: CASRDHLVASNQPQHF.

This clonotype was seen many times. The J gene is TRBJ1-3, the V gene TRBV20-1, with D maybe TRBD1 (6 bases). The CDR3 is 15 residues long. V shed 3 bases and J shed 0 bases, with 12 bases lying between them. Germline V CDR1 and CDR2: DFQATT, SNEGSKA (reference sequence). The CDR3 nucleotides read TGCAGTGCTAGTACCAGGACAGCCTCTGGAAACACCATATATTTT. Translated, it gives CSASTRTASGNTIYF.

The table lists this clonotype with many counts. V gene TRBV20-1 combines with J gene TRBJ1-5; 11 bases align to TRBD1. V dropped 6 bases and J dropped 6; count of bases not matched to a gene: 4. Germline lookup yields CDR1 DFQATT and CDR2 SNEGSKA (reference sequence). The CDR3 consists of 13 residues. CDR3 sequence (DNA): TGCAGTGCGGACAGGGGGCCGGGTCAGCCCCAGCATTTT. Its protein product is CSADRGPGQPQHF.

This chain uses TRBV12-3 or TRBV12-4 with TRBJ2-2; D is perhaps TRBD2 (5 bases). This CDR3 spans 15 amino acids. V was cut by 6 bases and J by 7 bases, with 18 bases left in between. The CDR3 reads CASRQLDSLSGELFF. CDR3 nucleotides: TGTGCCAGCAGACAACTAGACTCCCTCAGCGGGGAGCTGTTTTTT.

This clonotype came up many times. The chain employs TRBV29-1 and TRBJ1-4, with D hard to call. V shed 5 bases and J shed 8 bases, with 12 bases lying between them. CDR3 length: 12 residues. Germline-derived CDR1 and CDR2 are SQVTM and ANQGSEA. As DNA, the CDR3 is TGCAGCGTTAGAGCTCTTACGGAAAAACTGTTTTTT. Residues: CSVRALTEKLFF.

This chain uses TRBV6-2 or TRBV6-3 with TRBJ1-1; tentatively, D is TRBD1 (5 bases). Germline V gene data show CDR1 as MNHEY and CDR2 as SVGEGT. V was trimmed by 5 bases and J by 4 bases, leaving 11 bases between them. The CDR3 contains 13 residues. CDR3 DNA sequence: TGTGCCAGCAGTCCCACAGGTCGCACTGAAGCTTTCTTT. It codes for CASSPTGRTEAFF.

The genes are TRBV6-6 and TRBJ2-5; D remains ambiguous. The germline CDR1 and CDR2 sequences are MNHNY and SVGAGI (reference sequence). V gave up 8 bases and J gave up 5 bases, with 6 bases separating them. There are 10 residues in the CDR3. The CDR3 spells CASFGETQYF. The CDR3 DNA follows: TGTGCCAGCTTTGGGGAGACCCAGTACTTC.

The sample holds many counts of this clonotype. V and J are TRBV24-1 and TRBJ2-3, with 9 bases identical to TRBD1. The CDR3 is 16 amino acids. Germline CDR1 reads KGHDR; CDR2 reads SFDVKD. V lost 4 bases, J lost 2 bases, and 6 bases stayed unmatched. CDR3 sequence reads: CATSETGGSFTDTQYF. The CDR3 DNA is TGTGCCACCAGTGAAACAGGGGGCTCGTTCACAGATACGCAGTATTTT.

V and J are TRBV7-3 and TRBJ2-3; D perhaps matches TRBD2 (5 bases). V was shortened by 3 bases and J by 0 bases, with 13 bases between the two germline ends. Germline CDR1 reads SGHTA; CDR2 reads FQGTGA. CDR3 length: 16 residues. Here the CDR3 reads CASSFMSGVSTDTQYF. The CDR3 nucleotides read TGTGCCAGCAGCTTTATGAGCGGCGTTAGCACAGATACGCAGTATTTT.